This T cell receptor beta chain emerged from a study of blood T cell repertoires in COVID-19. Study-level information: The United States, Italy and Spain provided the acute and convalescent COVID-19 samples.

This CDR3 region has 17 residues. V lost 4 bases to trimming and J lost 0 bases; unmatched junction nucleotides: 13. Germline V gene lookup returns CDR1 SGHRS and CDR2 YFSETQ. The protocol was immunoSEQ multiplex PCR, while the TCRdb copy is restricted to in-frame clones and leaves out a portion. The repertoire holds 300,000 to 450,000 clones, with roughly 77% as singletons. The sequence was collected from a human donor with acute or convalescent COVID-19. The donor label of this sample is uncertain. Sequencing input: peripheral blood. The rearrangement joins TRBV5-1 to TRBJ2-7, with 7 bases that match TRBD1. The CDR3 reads CASSQQYTGTASYEQYF. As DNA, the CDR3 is TGCGCCAGCAGCCAACAATACACCGGGACAGCCTCCTACGAGCAGTACTTC.